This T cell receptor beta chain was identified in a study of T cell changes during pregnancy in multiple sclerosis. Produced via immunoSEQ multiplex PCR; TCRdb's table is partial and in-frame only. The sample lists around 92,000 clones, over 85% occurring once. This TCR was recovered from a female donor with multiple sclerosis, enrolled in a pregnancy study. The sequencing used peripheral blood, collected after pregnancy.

CDR3: CASSEAFGLLNEQFF. In DNA form, the CDR3 reads TGTGCCAGCAGTGAAGCGTTTGGACTTCTAAATGAGCAGTTCTTC. This chain joins TRBV6-1 and TRBJ2-1, with D possibly being TRBD2 (5 bases). Germline values: CDR1 MNHNS, CDR2 SASEGT. The CDR3 runs to 15 residues. Deletions cut 0 bases from V and 7 bases from J, with 13 bases between.